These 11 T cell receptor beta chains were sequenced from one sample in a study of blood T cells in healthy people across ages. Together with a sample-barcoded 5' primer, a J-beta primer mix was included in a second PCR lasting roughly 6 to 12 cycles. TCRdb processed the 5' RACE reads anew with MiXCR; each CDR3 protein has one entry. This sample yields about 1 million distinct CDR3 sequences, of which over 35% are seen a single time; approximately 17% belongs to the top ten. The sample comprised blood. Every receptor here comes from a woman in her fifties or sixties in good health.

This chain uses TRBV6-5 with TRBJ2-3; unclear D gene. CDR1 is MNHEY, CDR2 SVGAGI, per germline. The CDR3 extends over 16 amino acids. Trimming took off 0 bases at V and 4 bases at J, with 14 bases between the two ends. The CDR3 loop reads CASSYSDAAGADTQYF. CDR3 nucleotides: TGTGCCAGCAGTTACTCGGATGCGGCTGGGGCAGATACGCAGTATTTT.

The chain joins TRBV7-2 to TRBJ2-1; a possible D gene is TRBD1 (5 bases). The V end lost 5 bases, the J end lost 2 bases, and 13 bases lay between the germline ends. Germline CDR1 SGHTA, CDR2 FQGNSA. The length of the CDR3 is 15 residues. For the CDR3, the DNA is TGTGCCAGCAGCCCTACAGGAGAACCCTACAATGAGCAGTTCTTC. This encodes CASSPTGEPYNEQFF.

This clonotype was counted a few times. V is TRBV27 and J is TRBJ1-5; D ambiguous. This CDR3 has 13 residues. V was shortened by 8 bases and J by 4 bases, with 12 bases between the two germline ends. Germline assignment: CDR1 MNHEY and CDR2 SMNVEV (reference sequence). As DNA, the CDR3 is TGTGCCAGCCCCCCCAGGAGAAATCAGCCCCAGCATTTT. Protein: CASPPRRNQPQHF.

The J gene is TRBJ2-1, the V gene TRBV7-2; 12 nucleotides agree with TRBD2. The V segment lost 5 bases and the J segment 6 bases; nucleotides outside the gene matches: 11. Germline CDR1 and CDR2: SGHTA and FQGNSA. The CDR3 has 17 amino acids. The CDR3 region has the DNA TGTGCCAGCAGCAAAGCACGACTAGCGGGAGTTGTCAATGAGCAGTTCTTC. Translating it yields CASSKARLAGVVNEQFF.

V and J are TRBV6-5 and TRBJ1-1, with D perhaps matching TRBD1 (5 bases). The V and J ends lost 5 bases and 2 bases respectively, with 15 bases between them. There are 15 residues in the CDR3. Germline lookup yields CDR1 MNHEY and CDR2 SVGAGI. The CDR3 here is CASSPPYDRNTEAFF. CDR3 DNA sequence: TGTGCCAGCAGTCCTCCTTATGACAGAAACACTGAAGCTTTCTTT.

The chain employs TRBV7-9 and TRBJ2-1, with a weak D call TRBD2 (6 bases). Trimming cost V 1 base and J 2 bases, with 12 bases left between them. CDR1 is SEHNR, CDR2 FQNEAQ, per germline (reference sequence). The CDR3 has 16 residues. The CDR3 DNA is TGTGCCAGCAGCTTAGGAACGGGGGTCACCTACAATGAGCAGTTCTTC. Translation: CASSLGTGVTYNEQFF.

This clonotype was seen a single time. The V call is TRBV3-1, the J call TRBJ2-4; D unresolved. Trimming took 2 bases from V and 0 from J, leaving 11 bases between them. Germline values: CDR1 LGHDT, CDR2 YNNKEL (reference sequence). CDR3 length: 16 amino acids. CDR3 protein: CASSQSESIAKNIQYF. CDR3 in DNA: TGTGCCAGCAGCCAATCGGAGTCTATAGCCAAAAACATTCAGTACTTC.

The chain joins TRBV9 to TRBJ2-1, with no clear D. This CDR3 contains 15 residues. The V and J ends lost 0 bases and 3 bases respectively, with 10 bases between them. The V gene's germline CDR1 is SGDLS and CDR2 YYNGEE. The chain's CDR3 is CASSVGPNFYNEQFF. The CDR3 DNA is TGTGCCAGCAGCGTAGGTCCTAATTTCTACAATGAGCAGTTCTTC.

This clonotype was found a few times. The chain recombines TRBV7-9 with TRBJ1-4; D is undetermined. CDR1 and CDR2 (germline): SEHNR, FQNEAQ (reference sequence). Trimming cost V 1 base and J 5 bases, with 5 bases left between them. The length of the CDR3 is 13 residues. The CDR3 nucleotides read TGTGCCAGCAGCTTAGTAGGAAATGAAAAACTGTTTTTT. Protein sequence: CASSLVGNEKLFF.

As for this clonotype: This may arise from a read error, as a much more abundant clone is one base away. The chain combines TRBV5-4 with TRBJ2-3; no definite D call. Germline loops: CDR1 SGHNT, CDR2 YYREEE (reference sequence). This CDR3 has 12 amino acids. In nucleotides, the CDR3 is TGTGCCAACAGCTCACCCCGAGATACGCAGTATTTT. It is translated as CANSSPRDTQYF.

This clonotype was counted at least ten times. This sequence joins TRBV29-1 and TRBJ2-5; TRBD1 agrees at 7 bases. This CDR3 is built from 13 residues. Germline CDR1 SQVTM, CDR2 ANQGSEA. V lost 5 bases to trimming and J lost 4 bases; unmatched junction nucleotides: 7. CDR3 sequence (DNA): TGCAGCGTTTCGCAAAGGGGGCGAGAGACCCAGTACTTC. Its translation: CSVSQRGRETQYF.